This T cell receptor (beta chain) was captured in a study of CD8 T cells in ankylosing spondylitis. This clonotype was counted at least ten times. What it binds is unknown. Germline values: CDR1 SGHTA, CDR2 FQGNSA. The CDR3 sequence is 11 residues long. Trimming removed 11 bases from V and 0 bases from J, with 5 bases in between. MiXCR, applied by TCRdb to the 5' RACE reads, yields one record per CDR3 protein. Among around 230,000 distinct CDR3 sequences listed, 8% to 9.5% were seen once. General study results and limits: Blood from ankylosing spondylitis patients appeared to carry a characteristic roughly 8-variant TCR beta motif. Reported data indicate significant enrichment of disease-linked clones within matched ankylosing spondylitis synovial fluid.

This clonotype was obtained from a male donor with ankylosing spondylitis or in good health (not recorded which). The sequencing sample was made of blood, either unsorted or a sorted T cell fraction (not recorded which). The V and J genes are TRBV7-2 and TRBJ2-1; D gene unclear. The DNA for the CDR3 is TGTGCCCTAAGCTCCTACAATGAGCAGTTCTTC. It yields the protein CALSSYNEQFF. Together with reference TRBV7-2 and TRBJ2-1, the CDR3 gives the full variable domain: GAGVSQSPSNKVTEKGKDVELRCDPISGHTALYWYRQSLGQGLEFLIYFQGNSAPDKSGLPSDRFSAERTGGSVSTLTIQRTQQEDSAVYLCALSSYNEQFFGPGTRLTVL.